This entry is about one TCR beta chain. The antigen remains undetermined. This sample is drawn from a study of beta chain features in type 1 diabetes. Between the trimmed V and J ends, which lost 6 bases and 5 bases, there was a span of 17 bases. Germline CDR1 and CDR2: MRHNA and SNTAGT. This CDR3 is 14 amino acids long. Study-level findings and limits: TCRB CDR3s from Type 1 diabetes patients were moderately but significantly shorter in all four CD4+ subsets.

Sequencing targeted expressed TCRB transcripts, as all isolated RNA had been reverse transcribed. Sequenced by immunoSEQ multiplex PCR; TCRdb stores in-frame clones only, minus some. The table has under 850,000 clones, 13% seen once. The sample was naive CD4+ T cells from blood. The sequence derives from a young man with type 1 diabetes. The rearrangement links TRBV6-4 to TRBJ2-7; the D gene could be TRBD1 or TRBD2 (6 bases each). CDR3 nucleotide sequence: TGTGCCAGCAGACAACGGGGGCGGACCAACGAGCAGTACTTC. Its protein is CASRQRGRTNEQYF.